Following are 21 T cell receptor beta chains from one sample sequenced in a study of post-analysis software for immune sequencing data. Unique molecular identifiers featured in each of the TCR beta cDNA libraries. TCRdb analysed the PCR reads with MiXCR anew, one entry per CDR3 protein. The table shows about 820,000 distinct CDR3 sequences, with about 53% occurring only once. The antigens of these receptors remain unknown. Study conclusions and caveats: A few TRBV segments appeared more often in patients than in controls, and TRBV5-6, TRBV5-1 and TRBV20-1 were among these.

The material sequenced was blood. These TCRs come from a girl between 10 and 17 years old with multiple sclerosis.

The rearrangement links TRBV29-1 to TRBJ2-7, with 8 nucleotides matching TRBD1. CDR1 SQVTM and CDR2 ANQGSEA come from the germline V gene. Germline trimming cut 0 bases from V and 3 bases from J; bases unmatched to any gene: 4. CDR3 length: 14 residues. This CDR3 is CSVEEPGGGYEQYF. The CDR3 DNA reads as TGCAGCGTTGAAGAACCAGGGGGCGGCTACGAGCAGTACTTC.

The chain employs TRBV7-2 and TRBJ1-2; the match to TRBD1 covers 8 bases. CDR3 length equals 13 residues. Germline trimming cut 5 bases from V and 3 bases from J; bases unmatched to any gene: 2. CDR1 is SGHTA, CDR2 FQGNSA, per germline. Here the CDR3 reads CASSMDRDYGYTF. In DNA, the CDR3 is TGTGCCAGCAGCATGGACAGGGACTATGGCTACACCTTC.

This chain links TRBV13 with TRBJ2-7; D gene ambiguous. Germline V lookup: CDR1 PRHDT, CDR2 FYEKMQ (reference sequence). V lost 5 bases to trimming and J lost 3 bases, with 20 bases between them. The CDR3 consists of 16 residues. CDR3 in DNA: TGTGCCAGCAGCCACCCTCGGACGGTTTTTGTCTACGAGCAGTACTTC. Protein: CASSHPRTVFVYEQYF.

This clonotype was detected only a few times. V usage is TRBV5-1 and J usage is TRBJ2-1; 10 bases are a match to TRBD1. The V gene's germline CDR1 is SGHRS and CDR2 YFSETQ. With V trimmed by 4 bases and J by 5 bases, 6 bases remained unmatched. The CDR3 has 15 amino acids. The CDR3 DNA follows: TGCGCCAGCAGCCCGCAGGGACAGGGGAACAATGAGCAGTTCTTC. It encodes CASSPQGQGNNEQFF. Supplemented by reference TRBV5-1 and TRBJ2-1, the full variable domain reads KAGVTQTPRYLIKTRGQQVTLSCSPISGHRSVSWYQQTPGQGLQFLFEYFSETQRNKGNFPGRFSGRQFSNSRSEMNVSTLELGDSALYLCASSPQGQGNNEQFFGPGTRLTVL.

This clonotype appeared a single time. The chain recombines TRBV20-1 with TRBJ2-3, with D unresolved. The CDR3 consists of 12 residues. From germline, CDR1 is DFQATT and CDR2 SNEGSKA (reference sequence). Trimming took off 5 bases at V and 2 bases at J, with 8 bases between the two ends. CDR3 sequence reads: CSAGGPTDTQYF. As DNA, the CDR3 is TGCAGTGCTGGTGGACCCACAGATACGCAGTATTTT.

The rearrangement links TRBV4-1 to TRBJ2-1, with 12 nucleotides matching TRBD2. The CDR3 length is 17 residues. Germline V gene lookup returns CDR1 MGHRA and CDR2 YSYEKL. V dropped 0 bases and J dropped 6; count of bases not matched to a gene: 6. The CDR3 loop is CASSQDLRTSGTNEQFF. Here the CDR3 DNA reads TGCGCCAGCAGCCAAGACTTACGGACTAGCGGGACCAATGAGCAGTTCTTC.

Only a few counts were recorded for this clonotype. The rearrangement uses TRBV5-1 and TRBJ2-1; TRBD2 agrees at 7 bases. Germline values: CDR1 SGHRS, CDR2 YFSETQ. Losses at the gene ends were 2 bases for V and 9 bases for J; bases not matched to a gene: 5. This CDR3 contains 13 residues. DNA of the CDR3: TGCGCCAGCAGCTTAAGCGGGATTTTTGAGCAGTTCTTC. Translating it yields CASSLSGIFEQFF.

The chain carries TRBV20-1 and TRBJ1-5, with no clear D. The CDR3 length is 14 residues. Germline assignment: CDR1 DFQATT and CDR2 SNEGSKA (reference sequence). The V end lost 5 bases, the J end lost 0 bases, and 11 bases lay between the germline ends. CDR3 coding DNA: TGCAGTGCTGGCGACTTTTATAGCAATCAGCCCCAGCATTTT. It encodes CSAGDFYSNQPQHF.

DNA of the CDR3: TGTGCCAGCAGCTTGGAGGGGGCTGGTGGGTTCTTC. It codes for CASSLEGAGGFF. The chain carries TRBV7-9 and TRBJ2-1; a weak D match, TRBD1 (7 bases). Germline lookup yields CDR1 SEHNR and CDR2 FQNEAQ (reference sequence). Trimming stripped 3 bases from V and 15 bases from J, with 15 bases between. The CDR3 is 12 residues long.

The gene calls are TRBV9 and TRBJ1-2; D not resolved. Germline V gene sequence: CDR1 SGDLS, CDR2 YYNGEE. V shed 3 bases and J shed 8 bases, with 14 bases lying between them. The CDR3 covers 13 residues. In nucleotides, the CDR3 is TGTGCCAGCAGCGACCTAGGAGCGAGGGGCTACACCTTC. Translation gives CASSDLGARGYTF.

V is TRBV5-5 and J is TRBJ2-2; TRBD1 aligns across 10 bases. The germline gives CDR1 SGHKS, CDR2 YYEKEE (reference sequence). This CDR3 is built from 16 residues. Trimming at V came to 2 bases and at J to 3 bases, leaving 4 bases not matched to a gene. The DNA of the CDR3 is TGTGCCAGCAGCTTCCGGGACAGGGGTTACACCGGGGAGCTGTTTTTT. This gives the protein CASSFRDRGYTGELFF.

The chain has TRBV15 and TRBJ2-3; D call uncertain. The CDR3 consists of 16 residues. Germline V gene sequence: CDR1 LNHNV, CDR2 YYDKDF (reference sequence). The V end was cut by 0 bases, the J end by 0 bases, with 10 bases between. Here the CDR3 DNA reads TGTGCCACCAGCAGAGATATGTTTTCTAGCACAGATACGCAGTATTTT. It codes for CATSRDMFSSTDTQYF. Complete variable domain (other parts from reference TRBV15 and TRBJ2-3): DAMVIQNPRYQVTQFGKPVTLSCSQTLNHNVMYWYQQKSSQAPKLLFHYYDKDFNNEADTPDNFQSRRPNTSFCFLDIRSPGLGDTAMYLCATSRDMFSSTDTQYFGPGTRLTVL.

The J gene is TRBJ1-2, the V gene TRBV12-3 or TRBV12-4; D remains ambiguous. The CDR3 totals 14 residues. The V end lost 5 bases, the J end lost 4 bases, and 14 bases lay between the germline ends. The CDR3, as DNA: TGTGCCAGCAGTCCCCCGGCACCACTCTATGGCTACACCTTC. Translated, it gives CASSPPAPLYGYTF.

This sequence joins TRBV4-1 and TRBJ1-5; no clear D gene. Germline values: CDR1 MGHRA, CDR2 YSYEKL. CDR3 size: 15 residues. Trimming stripped 3 bases from V and 5 bases from J, with 14 bases between. DNA of the CDR3: TGCGCCAGCAGCCAGGACCTTGGGCCCTATCAGCCCCAGCATTTT. Amino acid sequence: CASSQDLGPYQPQHF.

This chain uses TRBV29-1 with TRBJ2-7, with TRBD1 identical over 7 bases. Trimming took 0 bases from V and 1 from J; bases not matched to a gene: 9. The germline V gene encodes CDR1 SQVTM and CDR2 ANQGSEA. The CDR3 runs to 16 residues. DNA for the CDR3: TGCAGCGTTGAAGATCCAAGATCAGGGGGTTCCTACGAGCAGTACTTC. This codes for CSVEDPRSGGSYEQYF.

The V and J genes are TRBV5-1 and TRBJ2-7; 12 bases fit TRBD1. With 4 bases clipped from V and 5 bases from J, the junction kept 7 bases outside the gene matches. In germline, CDR1 is SGHRS, CDR2 YFSETQ. This CDR3 is built from 15 residues. The DNA of the CDR3 is TGCGCCAGCAGCCCCGGGGACAGGGGGCTCGACGAGCAGTACTTC. Translation gives CASSPGDRGLDEQYF. The whole variable domain, remainder taken from reference TRBV5-1 and TRBJ2-7, is KAGVTQTPRYLIKTRGQQVTLSCSPISGHRSVSWYQQTPGQGLQFLFEYFSETQRNKGNFPGRFSGRQFSNSRSEMNVSTLELGDSALYLCASSPGDRGLDEQYFGPGTRLTVT.

V gene TRBV7-9 combines with J gene TRBJ2-4; D remains ambiguous. The V gene lost 2 bases and the J gene lost 0 bases, with 11 bases spanning the gap. CDR1 is SEHNR, CDR2 FQNEAQ, per germline (reference sequence). The CDR3 covers 16 residues. CDR3 sequence reads: CASSLTNWGAKNIQYF. CDR3 nucleotide sequence: TGTGCCAGCAGCTTAACCAATTGGGGAGCCAAAAACATTCAGTACTTC.

The chain has TRBV5-1 and TRBJ2-7; perhaps TRBD1 as D (6 bases). Trimming shortened V by 3 bases and J by 2 bases, and 15 bases separated the two germline ends. The CDR3 is 15 residues long. Germline CDR1 and CDR2: SGHRS and YFSETQ. The CDR3 nucleotides read TGCGCCAGCAGCTCCGCCGGACAGATTACCTACGAGCAGTACTTC. Translated, it gives CASSSAGQITYEQYF. The full variable domain, with the rest looked up from reference TRBV5-1 and TRBJ2-7, is KAGVTQTPRYLIKTRGQQVTLSCSPISGHRSVSWYQQTPGQGLQFLFEYFSETQRNKGNFPGRFSGRQFSNSRSEMNVSTLELGDSALYLCASSSAGQITYEQYFGPGTRLTVT.

Ten or more counts support this clonotype. The chain carries TRBV3-1 and TRBJ2-1; 8 bases are a match to TRBD2. The CDR3 loop spans 21 amino acids. J was trimmed by 0 bases and V by 4 bases; bases with no gene match: 20. Germline V CDR1 and CDR2: LGHDT, YNNKEL (reference sequence). CDR3 sequence: CASSPDESLAGTLSSYNEQFF. CDR3 nucleotides: TGTGCCAGCAGCCCCGATGAAAGCCTAGCGGGCACTCTCAGCTCCTACAATGAGCAGTTCTTC.

This clonotype appeared a single time. The chain links TRBV20-1 to TRBJ2-3; D tentatively reads TRBD1 or TRBD2 (5 bases each). The CDR3 runs 14 residues. The germline CDR1 and CDR2 sequences are DFQATT and SNEGSKA (reference sequence). Trimming took 5 bases from V and 1 from J, leaving 13 bases between them. CDR3 loop: CSAFTRGGTDTQYF. The CDR3 DNA reads TGCAGTGCTTTTACCCGAGGGGGCACAGATACGCAGTATTTT.

J is TRBJ2-1 and V is TRBV20-1; 9 nucleotides line up with TRBD2. The junction had 10 bases not matched to a gene; V was cut back by 2 bases and J by 2 bases. Germline CDR1 DFQATT, CDR2 SNEGSKA (reference sequence). The CDR3 has 17 residues. The CDR3 bases are TGCAGTGCTAGAAGAGGGGGAGCGGGAGGCCCCTACAATGAGCAGTTCTTC. Protein: CSARRGGAGGPYNEQFF.